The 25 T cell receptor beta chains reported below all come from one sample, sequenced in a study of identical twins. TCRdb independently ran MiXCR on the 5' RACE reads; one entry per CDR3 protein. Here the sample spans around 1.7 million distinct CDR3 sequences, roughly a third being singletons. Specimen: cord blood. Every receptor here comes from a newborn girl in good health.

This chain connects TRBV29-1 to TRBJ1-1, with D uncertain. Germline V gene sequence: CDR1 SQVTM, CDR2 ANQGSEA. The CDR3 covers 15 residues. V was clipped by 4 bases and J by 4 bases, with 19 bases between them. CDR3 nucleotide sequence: TGCAGCGTTGTGGTGAGGCAGGTCGTGAGCACTGAAGCTTTCTTT. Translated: CSVVVRQVVSTEAFF.

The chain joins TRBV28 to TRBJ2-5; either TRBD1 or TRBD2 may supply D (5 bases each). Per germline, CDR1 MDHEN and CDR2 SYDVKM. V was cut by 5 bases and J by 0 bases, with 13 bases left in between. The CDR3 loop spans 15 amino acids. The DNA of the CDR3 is TGTGCCAGCAGTCCACTCCGGGGCCACCAAGAGACCCAGTACTTC. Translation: CASSPLRGHQETQYF.

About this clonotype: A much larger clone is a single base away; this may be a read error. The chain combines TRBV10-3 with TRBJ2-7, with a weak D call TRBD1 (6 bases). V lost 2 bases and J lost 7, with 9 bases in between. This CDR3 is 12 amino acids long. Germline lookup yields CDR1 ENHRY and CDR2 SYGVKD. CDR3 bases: TGTGCCATCAGTGAGCAGGGGAATGAGCAGTACTTC. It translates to CAISEQGNEQYF.

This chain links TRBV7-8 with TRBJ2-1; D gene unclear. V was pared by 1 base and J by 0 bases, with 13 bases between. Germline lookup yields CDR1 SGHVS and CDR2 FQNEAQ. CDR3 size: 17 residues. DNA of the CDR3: TGTGCCAGCAGCTTAGGGGGTCGGCGGAGCTCCTACAATGAGCAGTTCTTC. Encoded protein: CASSLGGRRSSYNEQFF.

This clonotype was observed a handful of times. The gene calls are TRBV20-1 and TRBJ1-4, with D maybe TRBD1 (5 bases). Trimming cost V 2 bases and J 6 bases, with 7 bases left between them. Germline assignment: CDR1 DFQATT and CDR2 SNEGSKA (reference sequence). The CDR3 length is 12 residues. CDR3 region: CSARPGDEKLFF. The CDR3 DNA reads TGCAGTGCTAGACCGGGGGATGAAAAACTGTTTTTT.

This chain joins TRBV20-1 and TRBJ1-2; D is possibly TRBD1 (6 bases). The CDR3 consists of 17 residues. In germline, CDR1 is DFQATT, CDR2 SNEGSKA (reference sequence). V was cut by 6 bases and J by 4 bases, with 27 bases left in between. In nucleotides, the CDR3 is TGCAGTGCCCCGAGAGGAGCAGGTTCGGGGGCAACCTATGGCTACACCTTC. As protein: CSAPRGAGSGATYGYTF.

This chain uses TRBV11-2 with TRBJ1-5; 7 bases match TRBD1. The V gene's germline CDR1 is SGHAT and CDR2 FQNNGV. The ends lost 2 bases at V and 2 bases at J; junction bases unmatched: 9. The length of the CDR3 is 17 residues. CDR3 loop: CASSLNRGIDGNQPQHF. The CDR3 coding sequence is TGTGCCAGCAGCTTAAACAGGGGAATCGATGGCAATCAGCCCCAGCATTTT.

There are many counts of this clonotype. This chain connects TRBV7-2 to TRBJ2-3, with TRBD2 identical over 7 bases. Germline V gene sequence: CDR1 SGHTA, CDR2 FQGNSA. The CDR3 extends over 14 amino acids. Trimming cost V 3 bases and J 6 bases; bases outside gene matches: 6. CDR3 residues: CASSLGGGRDTQYF. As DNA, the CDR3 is TGTGCCAGCAGCTTGGGGGGGGGTAGGGATACGCAGTATTTT.

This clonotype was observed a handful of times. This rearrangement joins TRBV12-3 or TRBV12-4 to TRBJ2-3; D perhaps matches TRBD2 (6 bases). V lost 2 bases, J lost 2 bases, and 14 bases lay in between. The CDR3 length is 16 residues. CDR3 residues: CASSLNGGAVTDTQYF. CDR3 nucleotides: TGTGCCAGCAGTTTAAACGGGGGAGCAGTCACAGATACGCAGTATTTT.

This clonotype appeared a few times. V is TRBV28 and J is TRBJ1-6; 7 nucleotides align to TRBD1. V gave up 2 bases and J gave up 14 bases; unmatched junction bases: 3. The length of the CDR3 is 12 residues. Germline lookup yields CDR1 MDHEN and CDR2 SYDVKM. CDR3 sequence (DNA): TGTGCCAGCAGTTTAGGGACAGTAGCCCTCCACTTT. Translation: CASSLGTVALHF.

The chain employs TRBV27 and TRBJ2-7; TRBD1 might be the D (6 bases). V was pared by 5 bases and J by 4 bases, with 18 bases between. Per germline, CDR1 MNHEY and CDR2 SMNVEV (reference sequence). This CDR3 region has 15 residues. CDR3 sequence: CASSPLEGVMYEQYF. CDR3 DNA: TGTGCCAGCAGTCCCCTTGAGGGGGTGATGTACGAGCAGTACTTC.

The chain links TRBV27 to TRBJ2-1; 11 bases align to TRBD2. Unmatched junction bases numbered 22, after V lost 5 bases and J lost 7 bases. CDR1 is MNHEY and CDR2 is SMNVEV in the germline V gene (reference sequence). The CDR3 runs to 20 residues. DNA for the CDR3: TGTGCCAGCAGTCCGCAGACAGGGGGATTACTAGCGGGAGAGGGGAATGAGCAGTTCTTC. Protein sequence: CASSPQTGGLLAGEGNEQFF.

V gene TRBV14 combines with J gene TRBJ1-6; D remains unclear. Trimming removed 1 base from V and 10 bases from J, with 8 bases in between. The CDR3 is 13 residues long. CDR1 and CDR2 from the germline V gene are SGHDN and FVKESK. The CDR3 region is CASSQGGGSPLHF. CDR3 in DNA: TGTGCCAGCAGCCAAGGTGGCGGGTCACCCCTCCACTTT.

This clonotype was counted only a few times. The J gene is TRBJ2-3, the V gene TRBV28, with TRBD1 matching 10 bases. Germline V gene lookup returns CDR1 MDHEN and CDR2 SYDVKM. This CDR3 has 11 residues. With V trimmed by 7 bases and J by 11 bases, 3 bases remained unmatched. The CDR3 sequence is CASTTGGQQYF. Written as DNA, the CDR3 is TGTGCCAGCACGACAGGGGGCCAGCAGTATTTT.

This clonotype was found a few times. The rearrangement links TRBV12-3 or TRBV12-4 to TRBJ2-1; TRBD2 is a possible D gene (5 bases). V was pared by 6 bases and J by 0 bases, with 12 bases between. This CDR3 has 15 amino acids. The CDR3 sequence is CASSAAESSYNEQFF. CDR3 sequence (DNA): TGTGCCAGCAGCGCAGCGGAGAGCTCCTACAATGAGCAGTTCTTC.

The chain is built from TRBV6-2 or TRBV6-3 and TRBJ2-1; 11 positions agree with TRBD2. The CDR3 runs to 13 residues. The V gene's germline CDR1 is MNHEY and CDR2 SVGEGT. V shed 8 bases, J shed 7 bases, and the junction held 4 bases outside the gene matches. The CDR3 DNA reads TGTGCCAGCGCTCCTAGCGGGAGGAATGAGCAGTTCTTC. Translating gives CASAPSGRNEQFF.

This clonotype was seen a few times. The CDR3 region is CASSLGVGTETQYF. The CDR3 DNA follows: TGCGCCAGCAGCTTAGGCGTTGGGACGGAGACCCAGTACTTC. The rearrangement links TRBV5-1 to TRBJ2-5, with D possibly being TRBD1 or TRBD2 (5 bases each). Between the trimmed V and J ends, which lost 2 bases and 5 bases, there was a span of 13 bases. There are 14 residues in the CDR3. Germline V gives CDR1 SGHRS, CDR2 YFSETQ. Combining the CDR3 with reference TRBV5-1 and TRBJ2-5 gives the whole variable domain KAGVTQTPRYLIKTRGQQVTLSCSPISGHRSVSWYQQTPGQGLQFLFEYFSETQRNKGNFPGRFSGRQFSNSRSEMNVSTLELGDSALYLCASSLGVGTETQYFGPGTRLLVL.

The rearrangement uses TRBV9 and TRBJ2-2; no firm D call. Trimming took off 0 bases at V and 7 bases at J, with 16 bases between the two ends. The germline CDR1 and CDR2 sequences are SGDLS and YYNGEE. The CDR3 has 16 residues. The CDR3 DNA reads TGTGCCAGCAGCGTAGCTACGACCTCCGTGCGCGGGGAGCTGTTTTTT. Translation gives CASSVATTSVRGELFF. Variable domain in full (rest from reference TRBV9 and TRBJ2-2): DSGVTQTPKHLITATGQRVTLRCSPRSGDLSVYWYQQSLDQGLQFLIQYYNGEERAKGNILERFSAQQFPDLHSELNLSSLELGDSALYFCASSVATTSVRGELFFGEGSRLTVL.

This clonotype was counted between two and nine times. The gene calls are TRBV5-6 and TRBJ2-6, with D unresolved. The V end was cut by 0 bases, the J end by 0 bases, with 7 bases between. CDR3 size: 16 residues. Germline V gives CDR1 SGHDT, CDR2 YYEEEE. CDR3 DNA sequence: TGTGCCAGCAGCTTGGCCCCAAACTCTGGGGCCAACGTCCTGACTTTC. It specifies CASSLAPNSGANVLTF.

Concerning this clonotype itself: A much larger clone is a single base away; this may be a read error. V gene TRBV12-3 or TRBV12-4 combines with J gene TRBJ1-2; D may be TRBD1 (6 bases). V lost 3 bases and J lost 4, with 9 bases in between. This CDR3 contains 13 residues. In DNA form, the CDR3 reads TGTGCCAGCAGTTTTTGGGGGGCCTATGGCTACACCTTC. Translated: CASSFWGAYGYTF.

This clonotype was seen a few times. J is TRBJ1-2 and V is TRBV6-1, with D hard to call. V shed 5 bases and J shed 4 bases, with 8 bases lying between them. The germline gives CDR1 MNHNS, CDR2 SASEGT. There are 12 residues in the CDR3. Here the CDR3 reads CASSWRAYGYTF. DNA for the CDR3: TGTGCCAGCAGTTGGCGGGCCTATGGCTACACCTTC.

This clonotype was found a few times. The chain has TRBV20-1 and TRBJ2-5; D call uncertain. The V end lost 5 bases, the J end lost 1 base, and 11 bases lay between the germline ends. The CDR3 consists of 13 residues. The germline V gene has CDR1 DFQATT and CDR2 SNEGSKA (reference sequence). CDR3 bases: TGCAGTGCTGGAAGCATGGCCCAAGAGACCCAGTACTTC. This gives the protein CSAGSMAQETQYF.

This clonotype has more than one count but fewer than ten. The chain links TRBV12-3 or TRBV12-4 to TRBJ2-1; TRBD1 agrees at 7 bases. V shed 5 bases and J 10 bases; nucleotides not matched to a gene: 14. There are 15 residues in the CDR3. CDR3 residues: CASSTGAALGQEQFF. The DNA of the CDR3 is TGTGCCAGCAGTACAGGGGCGGCCCTAGGTCAGGAGCAGTTCTTC.

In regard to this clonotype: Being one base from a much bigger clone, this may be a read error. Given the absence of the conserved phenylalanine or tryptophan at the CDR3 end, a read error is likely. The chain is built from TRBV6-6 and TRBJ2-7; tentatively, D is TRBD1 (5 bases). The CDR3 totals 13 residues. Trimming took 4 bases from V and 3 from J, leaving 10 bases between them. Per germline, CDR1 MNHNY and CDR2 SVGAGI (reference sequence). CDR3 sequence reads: CASSSDTNYEQYS. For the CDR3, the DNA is TGTGCCAGCAGTTCGGACACAAACTACGAGCAGTACTCC.

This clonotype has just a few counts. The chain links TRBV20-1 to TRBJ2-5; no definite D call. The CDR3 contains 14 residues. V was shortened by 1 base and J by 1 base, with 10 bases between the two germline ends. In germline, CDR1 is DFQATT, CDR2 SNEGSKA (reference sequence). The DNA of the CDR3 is TGCAGTGCTAGAGCGTTGGCCACCCAAGAGACCCAGTACTTC. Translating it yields CSARALATQETQYF.